This entry describes one T cell receptor (beta chain). Germline V gene sequence: CDR1 SGHRS, CDR2 YFSETQ. V was shortened by 4 bases and J by 3 bases, with 16 bases between the two germline ends. This CDR3 comprises 15 residues. As processed by the authors: Estimated nucleated cell counts came from reference gene primer amplification. The assay was immunoSEQ multiplex PCR, and TCRdb's table has in-frame clones only and misses some. V and J calls plus clone size are reproduced from that table; the DNA served to infer D and trimming. The sample contains roughly 150,000 clones, approximately 73% of which appear only once. The data originate from a study of blood T cell repertoires in COVID-19. Overall study: COVID-19 samples, acute and convalescent, were from the United States, Italy and Spain. The cDNA or gDNA used as material had been derived from T cells, B-cell-depleted T cells, or PBMCs.

The TCR originated in a woman aged 80 or over with acute or convalescent COVID-19. The sample taken for sequencing was peripheral blood. V and J are TRBV5-1 and TRBJ1-1; TRBD1 might be the D (6 bases). The CDR3 here is CASSPPTGSHTEAFF. The CDR3 DNA sequence: TGCGCCAGCAGCCCCCCTACAGGGAGCCACACTGAAGCTTTCTTT. Drawing the rest from reference TRBV5-1 and TRBJ1-1, the complete variable domain is KAGVTQTPRYLIKTRGQQVTLSCSPISGHRSVSWYQQTPGQGLQFLFEYFSETQRNKGNFPGRFSGRQFSNSRSEMNVSTLELGDSALYLCASSPPTGSHTEAFFGQGTRLTVV.